The T cell receptor (beta chain) under discussion was sequenced for a study of T cell repertoires in cytomegalovirus infection. Study-wide results and limits: CMV-specific TCR beta clonotypes restricted by HLA-C were the ones dominating the ex vivo response. Adding up the frequency of public TCR beta families identified people who carried CMV plus the relevant HLA.

To note about this clonotype: The antigen is not known.

J gave up 0 bases and V 8 bases, and 13 bases lay outside the gene matches. CDR1 MNHNY and CDR2 SVGAGI come from the germline V gene (reference sequence). This CDR3 spans 17 amino acids. TCRdb recomputed calls from the reads with MiXCR, one row per CDR3 protein. Of 600,000 to 700,000 distinct CDR3 sequences in the sample, around 35% were seen once. This receptor was identified in a human donor in good health (CMV status not recorded). Some clones in this sample may be carry-over from other donors' samples. The sequenced sample was cultured PBMCs, obtained from culture after CMV antigen stimulation. This sequence joins TRBV6-6 and TRBJ2-4; 7 bases are a match to TRBD1. Here the CDR3 DNA reads TGTGCCAGCGAAAGGCAGGGGGATTACTTAGCCAAAAACATTCAGTACTTC. It encodes CASERQGDYLAKNIQYF.